This is a list of T cell receptor beta chains from one sample in a study of beta chain features in type 1 diabetes. Produced via immunoSEQ multiplex PCR; TCRdb's table is partial and in-frame only. The sample comprises 350,000 or so clones, less than 20% of which are singletons, and 0.035% to 0.05% rests with the top ten. Source material: naive CD4+ T cells from blood. The receptor source for this set is a woman younger than 30 in good health. The CDR3 runs from the conserved cysteine through the conserved F or W. D genes are given only for firm matches. Only part of the rows carry a size: once, few, many, or a class if the clone is expanded.

TRBJ2-1	.	TRBV4-3	TRBD2	CASSGGHGADEQFF	TGCGCCAGTTCGGGGGGTCATGGTGCGGATGAGCAGTTCTTC
TRBJ2-7	.	TRBV7-2	TRBD2	CASSLVQAGGSSYEQYF	TGTGCCAGCAGCTTAGTCCAAGCGGGGGGTAGCTCCTACGAGCAGTACTTC
TRBJ1-1	.	TRBV18	.	CASSPRQILNTEAFF	TGTGCCAGCTCTCCTAGACAGATACTGAACACTGAAGCTTTCTTT
TRBJ2-7	few	TRBV20-1	.	CSFRDNYEQYF	TGCAGCTTCCGGGACAACTACGAGCAGTACTTC
TRBJ1-5	.	TRBV30	TRBD1	CAWSHRGGQPQHF	TGTGCCTGGAGTCACAGGGGCGGTCAGCCCCAGCATTTT
TRBJ1-1	.	TRBV19	TRBD1	CASSLLRGTGMNTEAFF	TGTGCCAGTAGTTTGTTGCGAGGGACAGGGATGAACACTGAAGCTTTCTTT
TRBJ1-2	.	TRBV9	TRBD1	CASSATGGYGYTF	TGTGCCAGCAGCGCTACAGGGGGGTATGGCTACACCTTC
TRBJ2-1	few	TRBV7-2	TRBD2	CASSLGLAGSDEQFF	TGTGCCAGCAGCTTAGGACTAGCGGGGAGCGATGAGCAGTTCTTC
TRBJ2-3	.	TRBV11-2	.	CASSLQGGGTDTQYF	TGTGCCAGCAGCTTACAGGGTGGCGGCACAGATACGCAGTATTTT
TRBJ2-1	few	TRBV9	TRBD2	CASSVDGLGNEQFF	TGTGCCAGCAGCGTAGACGGACTAGGCAATGAGCAGTTCTTC
TRBJ1-2	.	TRBV11-2	.	CASSLGRNYGYTF	TGTGCCAGCAGCTTAGGGCGGAACTATGGCTACACCTTC
TRBJ1-2	few	TRBV5-1	.	CASSSEPGANYGYTF	TGCGCCAGCAGCTCGGAGCCAGGGGCTAACTATGGCTACACCTTC
TRBJ2-3	few	TRBV29-1	TRBD2	CSAGWTSGTDTQYF	TGCAGCGCCGGGTGGACTAGCGGCACAGATACGCAGTATTTT
TRBJ2-5	few	TRBV10-3	.	CAIRGTSARETQYF	TGTGCCATCAGGGGGACAAGTGCGAGGGAGACCCAGTACTTC
TRBJ2-2	.	TRBV7-2	.	CASSVGGSYTGELFF	TGTGCCAGCAGCGTAGGCGGGTCATACACCGGGGAGCTGTTTTTT
TRBJ2-5	few	TRBV9	TRBD2	CASSVGSSGSAWETQYF	TGTGCCAGCAGCGTAGGGTCTAGCGGGAGTGCGTGGGAGACCCAGTACTTC
TRBJ2-7	.	TRBV7-8	.	CASSLRQGLREQYF	TGTGCCAGCAGCTTAAGGCAGGGTTTGCGAGAGCAGTACTTC